The 32 T cell receptor beta chains listed next were all sequenced from one sample in a study of a mutant IDH1 vaccine in newly diagnosed glioma. Time point noted: week 23, last vaccination. Doses comprised 300 ug of mutant IDH1 20-mer peptide each, plus topical imiquimod. Repertoires were generated with immunoSEQ multiplex PCR, while TCRdb's copy carries only in-frame clones and drops some. The repertoire holds some 20,000 clones, with roughly four fifths as singletons. These receptors' targets are unknown. The sequencing here drew on PBMCs, taken from a glioma patient whose treatment included an IDH1 peptide vaccine. Receptors were obtained from a man aged 25-40 years with glioma.

V usage is TRBV10-3 and J usage is TRBJ2-1, with D perhaps being TRBD1 or TRBD2 (7 bases each). The CDR3 has 14 residues. V lost 6 bases and J lost 7, with 16 bases in between. Germline CDR1 ENHRY, CDR2 SYGVKD. The CDR3 reads CAIRSGGLRNEQFF. The DNA of the CDR3 is TGTGCCATCAGGTCAGGGGGACTAAGAAATGAGCAGTTCTTC.

V is TRBV19 and J is TRBJ2-4; D may be TRBD1 (5 bases). The V end was cut by 5 bases, the J end by 0 bases, with 11 bases between. The CDR3 sequence is 15 residues long. CDR1 and CDR2 (germline): LNHDA, SQIVND (reference sequence). The CDR3 DNA is TGTGCCAGTAGTGGGGCTGAGCTAGCCAAAAACATTCAGTACTTC. Residues: CASSGAELAKNIQYF.

This rearrangement joins TRBV7-2 to TRBJ2-7, with no clear D. Trimming cost V 1 base and J 3 bases, with 10 bases left between them. CDR1 is SGHTA and CDR2 is FQGNSA in the germline V gene. CDR3 length: 14 amino acids. The CDR3 protein is CASSLGAWVYEQYF. The CDR3 nucleotides read TGTGCCAGCAGCTTAGGTGCATGGGTCTACGAGCAGTACTTC.

This clone showed up just a few times. The genes are TRBV30 and TRBJ1-1; no clear D gene. The germline V gene encodes CDR1 GTSNPN and CDR2 SVGIG (reference sequence). Trimming pared 0 bases from V and 2 bases from J, leaving 7 bases between. The CDR3 is 13 amino acids. CDR3 sequence: CAWSVLLNTEAFF. The CDR3 DNA reads as TGTGCCTGGAGTGTACTGCTAAACACTGAAGCTTTCTTT.

This sequence joins TRBV30 and TRBJ2-7; 10 nucleotides agree with TRBD1. The CDR3 runs 18 residues. The V segment lost 0 bases and the J segment 0 bases; nucleotides outside the gene matches: 11. The germline V gene has CDR1 GTSNPN and CDR2 SVGIG (reference sequence). CDR3 sequence (DNA): TGTGCCTGGAGTGTAATGGGACAGGGGAAAGGGTTCTCCTACGAGCAGTACTTC. It encodes CAWSVMGQGKGFSYEQYF.

V gene TRBV7-9 combines with J gene TRBJ1-1, with a possible D match to TRBD1 (5 bases). The CDR3 loop spans 14 amino acids. V was clipped by 5 bases and J by 1 base, with 11 bases between them. Germline V gene data show CDR1 as SEHNR and CDR2 as FQNEAQ (reference sequence). This CDR3 is CASSQFRENTEAFF. The CDR3 DNA reads as TGTGCCAGCAGCCAGTTCAGGGAGAACACTGAAGCTTTCTTT. Looking up the rest from reference TRBV7-9 and TRBJ1-1 gives the full variable domain: DTGVSQNPRHKITKRGQNVTFRCDPISEHNRLYWYRQTLGQGPEFLTYFQNEAQLEKSRLLSDRFSAERPKGSFSTLEIQRTEQGDSAMYLCASSQFRENTEAFFGQGTRLTVV.

V usage is TRBV7-9 and J usage is TRBJ1-2; weak D call: TRBD1 (5 bases). The CDR3 is made up of 13 amino acids. The V gene's germline CDR1 is SEHNR and CDR2 FQNEAQ (reference sequence). V lost 5 bases to trimming and J lost 4 bases, with 11 bases between them. The CDR3 sequence: CASSERGSYGYTF. CDR3 bases: TGTGCCAGCAGCGAGAGGGGTAGCTATGGCTACACCTTC. Looking up the rest from reference TRBV7-9 and TRBJ1-2 gives the full variable domain: DTGVSQNPRHKITKRGQNVTFRCDPISEHNRLYWYRQTLGQGPEFLTYFQNEAQLEKSRLLSDRFSAERPKGSFSTLEIQRTEQGDSAMYLCASSERGSYGYTFGSGTRLTVV.

The rearrangement uses TRBV6-4 and TRBJ2-3; the D is unclear. The germline V gene has CDR1 MRHNA and CDR2 SNTAGT. Trimming shortened V by 0 bases and J by 5 bases, and 6 bases separated the two germline ends. The CDR3 consists of 13 residues. The CDR3 sequence is CASSDSERDTQYF. CDR3 nucleotides: TGTGCCAGCAGTGACTCTGAGAGAGATACGCAGTATTTT.

The chain combines TRBV2 with TRBJ2-4; no firm D call. The germline V gene has CDR1 SNHLY and CDR2 FYNNEI. V lost 3 bases to trimming and J lost 1 base, with 10 bases between them. The CDR3 length is 15 residues. In DNA form, the CDR3 reads TGTGCCAGCAGTGACCCTCGGGTGGCCAAAAACATTCAGTACTTC. Its protein product is CASSDPRVAKNIQYF.

The chain is built from TRBV29-1 and TRBJ1-1; possibly TRBD1 for D (5 bases). The V gene's germline CDR1 is SQVTM and CDR2 ANQGSEA. The CDR3 length is 13 residues. Trimming stripped 7 bases from V and 4 bases from J, with 16 bases between. CDR3 nucleotide sequence: TGCAGCGGGGTCTTGGGGGGGTCCACTGAAGCTTTCTTT. This codes for CSGVLGGSTEAFF.

The chain joins TRBV4-1 to TRBJ2-1; 12 nucleotides align to TRBD2. V shed 1 base and J 0 bases; nucleotides not matched to a gene: 7. This CDR3 has 19 amino acids. Germline assignment: CDR1 MGHRA and CDR2 YSYEKL. The CDR3 is CASSQGASGRESSYNEQFF. The CDR3 DNA reads as TGCGCCAGCAGCCAAGGAGCTAGCGGGAGGGAGAGCTCCTACAATGAGCAGTTCTTC.

The rearrangement links TRBV6-5 to TRBJ2-1, with 8 bases fitting TRBD2. The CDR3 has 15 residues. In germline, CDR1 is MNHEY, CDR2 SVGAGI. V lost 2 bases, J lost 6 bases, and 6 bases stayed unmatched. The CDR3 here is CASSYASGGLNEQFF. CDR3 DNA: TGTGCCAGCAGTTACGCGTCGGGAGGGCTCAATGAGCAGTTCTTC.

CDR3: CSATRPPTGNTGELFF. CDR3 bases: TGCAGCGCTACCAGGCCGCCGACGGGAAACACCGGGGAGCTGTTTTTT. The chain is built from TRBV29-1 and TRBJ2-2; TRBD2 might be the D (5 bases). The germline V gene has CDR1 SQVTM and CDR2 ANQGSEA. This CDR3 has 16 amino acids. V lost 7 bases to trimming and J lost 2 bases, with 20 bases between them.

This clone came up once. The chain uses TRBV5-8 and TRBJ1-2; no definite D call. Germline-derived CDR1 and CDR2 are SGHTS and YDEGEE. V lost 0 bases to trimming and J lost 3 bases, with 12 bases between them. There are 15 residues in the CDR3. The CDR3 loop is CASSLGPRIDYGYTF. The CDR3, as DNA: TGTGCCAGCAGCTTGGGACCGAGGATCGACTATGGCTACACCTTC.

J is TRBJ2-1 and V is TRBV5-4, with D maybe TRBD1 (6 bases). Germline assignment: CDR1 SGHNT and CDR2 YYREEE (reference sequence). This CDR3 contains 14 residues. V lost 4 bases to trimming and J lost 10 bases, with 18 bases between them. DNA of the CDR3: TGTGCCAGCAGCCGTGGGGGCGTAGGGCAGGAGCAGTTCTTC. It encodes CASSRGGVGQEQFF.

CDR3 protein: CASSGVLAGLTDTQYF. CDR3 sequence (DNA): TGCGCCAGCAGCGGGGTCTTAGCGGGGCTCACAGATACGCAGTATTTT. The chain recombines TRBV5-1 with TRBJ2-3, with 8 bases lining up with TRBD2. Unmatched junction bases numbered 9, after V lost 4 bases and J lost 2 bases. CDR3 length equals 16 residues. Germline assignment: CDR1 SGHRS and CDR2 YFSETQ.

The rearrangement joins TRBV5-1 to TRBJ1-3; no definite D call. The CDR3 is made up of 19 amino acids. Looked up from germline, CDR1 is SGHRS and CDR2 is YFSETQ. Trimming cost V 1 base and J 5 bases, with 25 bases left between them. The CDR3 region is CASSLQPTDPTYLRNTIYF. Written as DNA, the CDR3 is TGCGCCAGCAGCTTGCAGCCGACGGACCCAACATACCTTCGAAACACCATATATTTT.

The CDR3 nucleotides are TGCGCCAGCAGAGCTTCGGAACTAGCGGTAAGAAATGAGCAGTTCTTC. It translates to CASRASELAVRNEQFF. The chain couples TRBV5-1 to TRBJ2-1; 8 bases are a match to TRBD2. Trimming at V came to 5 bases and at J to 7 bases, leaving 14 bases not matched to a gene. Germline V lookup: CDR1 SGHRS, CDR2 YFSETQ. The CDR3 spans 16 residues. The full variable domain, rest sourced from reference TRBV5-1 and TRBJ2-1, is KAGVTQTPRYLIKTRGQQVTLSCSPISGHRSVSWYQQTPGQGLQFLFEYFSETQRNKGNFPGRFSGRQFSNSRSEMNVSTLELGDSALYLCASRASELAVRNEQFFGPGTRLTVL.

This chain joins TRBV10-1 and TRBJ1-1; D is unclear. CDR1 and CDR2 (germline): WNHNN, SYGVQD (reference sequence). The length of the CDR3 is 13 residues. V lost 4 bases, J lost 5 bases, and 11 bases lay in between. The CDR3 nucleotides read TGCGCCAGCAGTGGTCGCGGCTGGACTGAAGCTTTCTTT. Translation: CASSGRGWTEAFF.

The V and J genes are TRBV25-1 and TRBJ1-4; no definite D call. Germline loops: CDR1 MGHDK, CDR2 SYGVNS. This CDR3 spans 16 amino acids. V was clipped by 4 bases and J by 0 bases, with 12 bases between them. CDR3 nucleotide sequence: TGTGCCAGCAGTGTAGCCGTTTTTGCAACTAATGAAAAACTGTTTTTT. This sequence encodes CASSVAVFATNEKLFF.

The rearrangement links TRBV15 to TRBJ2-6; possibly TRBD1 for D (5 bases). Trimming left V 0 bases short and J 4 bases short, with 10 bases between. This CDR3 is 16 amino acids long. CDR1 and CDR2 from the germline V gene are LNHNV and YYDKDF (reference sequence). This chain's CDR3 is CATSRDRGSGANVLTF. CDR3 DNA: TGTGCCACCAGCAGAGATAGGGGATCCGGGGCCAACGTCCTGACTTTC.

The gene calls are TRBV15 and TRBJ2-7; D tentatively fits TRBD1 or TRBD2 (5 bases each). From germline, CDR1 is LNHNV and CDR2 YYDKDF (reference sequence). This CDR3 spans 17 amino acids. V dropped 0 bases and J dropped 2 bases, with 17 bases sitting between them. The CDR3 sequence is CATSRDFRDLLAYEQYF. For the CDR3, the DNA is TGTGCCACCAGCAGAGATTTCCGGGACCTTCTGGCCTACGAGCAGTACTTC.

The gene calls are TRBV9 and TRBJ2-5; D is possibly TRBD1 (6 bases). CDR1 is SGDLS and CDR2 is YYNGEE in the germline V gene. The germline V and J ends were trimmed by 0 bases and 4 bases, with 7 bases remaining between them. The CDR3 length is 13 residues. The CDR3 here is CASSVGGGETQYF. CDR3 coding DNA: TGTGCCAGCAGCGTAGGAGGGGGAGAGACCCAGTACTTC.

This clone has a handful of counts. The chain links TRBV7-9 to TRBJ2-1; D is undetermined. This CDR3 has 9 amino acids. From germline, CDR1 is SEHNR and CDR2 FQNEAQ (reference sequence). Trimming pared 1 base from V and 13 bases from J, leaving 2 bases between. This chain's CDR3 is CASSLGQFF. The CDR3 DNA is TGTGCCAGCAGCTTAGGCCAGTTCTTC.

CDR3 bases: TGCGCCAGCAGCCTGGGGGCTATCACAGATACGCAGTATTTT. Protein product: CASSLGAITDTQYF. The chain joins TRBV5-1 to TRBJ2-3; perhaps TRBD1 as D (6 bases). The germline gives CDR1 SGHRS, CDR2 YFSETQ. CDR3 length equals 14 residues. Trimming left V 4 bases short and J 2 bases short, with 11 bases between.

The V call is TRBV10-3, the J call TRBJ1-1; D not resolved. The CDR3 is made up of 14 amino acids. CDR1 and CDR2 (germline): ENHRY, SYGVKD. V was cut by 0 bases and J by 0 bases, with 5 bases left in between. The CDR3 is CAISESTVNTEAFF. The DNA for the CDR3 is TGTGCCATCAGTGAGTCGACTGTGAACACTGAAGCTTTCTTT.

V gene TRBV7-9 combines with J gene TRBJ2-2, with 11 bases identical to TRBD2. The ends lost 8 bases at V and 1 base at J; junction bases unmatched: 6. The CDR3 sequence is 16 residues long. Per germline, CDR1 SEHNR and CDR2 FQNEAQ (reference sequence). The CDR3 loop reads CASAPLAGGNTGELFF. In nucleotides, the CDR3 is TGTGCCAGCGCCCCTCTAGCGGGAGGGAACACCGGGGAGCTGTTTTTT. The variable domain in full, with the rest retrieved from reference TRBV7-9 and TRBJ2-2, is DTGVSQNPRHKITKRGQNVTFRCDPISEHNRLYWYRQTLGQGPEFLTYFQNEAQLEKSRLLSDRFSAERPKGSFSTLEIQRTEQGDSAMYLCASAPLAGGNTGELFFGEGSRLTVL.

This chain links TRBV2 with TRBJ1-1; possible D gene TRBD1, 5 bases. This CDR3 region has 15 residues. V was cut by 4 bases and J by 0 bases, with 12 bases left in between. Germline CDR1 reads SNHLY; CDR2 reads FYNNEI. The CDR3 sequence: CASSAGLEMNTEAFF. DNA of the CDR3: TGTGCCAGCAGTGCAGGGTTGGAGATGAACACTGAAGCTTTCTTT.

This chain links TRBV15 with TRBJ2-7, with 8 bases matching TRBD2. With V trimmed by 1 base and J by 3 bases, 2 bases remained unmatched. The germline V gene has CDR1 LNHNV and CDR2 YYDKDF (reference sequence). There are 14 residues in the CDR3. CDR3 sequence: CATSRGREGYEQYF. In DNA, the CDR3 is TGTGCCACCAGCAGAGGACGGGAGGGCTACGAGCAGTACTTC.

Comments on this clone: Distinct nucleotide sequences in the sample also encode this CDR3. This chain joins TRBV5-1 and TRBJ2-2, with D tentatively TRBD1 or TRBD2 (5 bases each). This CDR3 is 15 amino acids long. Germline assignment: CDR1 SGHRS and CDR2 YFSETQ. The V and J ends lost 0 bases and 7 bases respectively, with 13 bases between them. In DNA form, the CDR3 reads TGCGCCAGCAGCTTGGCCATTGGGGGAATCGGGGAGCTGTTTTTT. This translates into CASSLAIGGIGELFF.

The chain recombines TRBV7-8 with TRBJ1-5; weak D call: TRBD1 (6 bases). V was clipped by 0 bases and J by 6 bases, with 21 bases between them. There are 18 residues in the CDR3. Looked up from germline, CDR1 is SGHVS and CDR2 is FQNEAQ. In DNA, the CDR3 is TGTGCCAGCAGCTTAGCGTTCGGGAGGGGGGATCATAGTCAGCCCCAGCATTTT. Translation: CASSLAFGRGDHSQPQHF.

J is TRBJ1-2 and V is TRBV30, with D hard to call. V was pared by 1 base and J by 5 bases, with 20 bases between. CDR1 and CDR2 from the germline V gene are GTSNPN and SVGIG (reference sequence). The CDR3 totals 16 residues. For the CDR3, the DNA is TGTGCCTGGAGTGGAAGAGGGTCCAGCGCTAGGTATGGCTACACCTTC. Amino acids: CAWSGRGSSARYGYTF.